These T cell receptor beta chains were read from a single sample in a study of CD8 T cells in Susac syndrome. TCRdb passed the immunoSEQ multiplex PCR reads through MiXCR, listing each CDR3 protein once. The sample carries some 100,000 distinct CDR3 sequences, around 90% recorded once. The specimen was CD4+ T cells from PBMCs. The receptor set was obtained from a human donor in good health. CDR3s include the opening cysteine and the closing phenylalanine or tryptophan. Fields, in order: V gene, J gene, CDR3 protein.

TRBV18,TRBJ1-1,CASSGSRTEAFF
TRBV4-3,TRBJ2-7,CASSQDLTSINLYEQYF
TRBV7-3,TRBJ1-1,CASSSGTPRMNTEAFF
TRBV6-5,TRBJ2-1,CASRAGPSGRSFF
TRBV3-1,TRBJ1-5,CASSQDLFNQPQHF
TRBV4-1,TRBJ1-2,CASSRTTGTVRDYGYTF
TRBV5-1,TRBJ1-4,CASKKTPGEKLFF
TRBV7-9,TRBJ1-5,CASSFSLGVRGSEQPQHF
TRBV7-2,TRBJ2-3,CASSKSGGTDTQYF
TRBV7-8,TRBJ2-1,CASSSLGTEGNEQFF
TRBV5-1,TRBJ1-3,CASSRPTTGAGNTIYF
TRBV20-1,NA,CSARVPGRETQFF
TRBV7-2,TRBJ1-2,CASSLRARRGETYGYTF
TRBV7-2,TRBJ1-1,CASSPLSSKGGTEAFF
TRBV29-1,TRBJ2-1,CSVELWESYNEQFF
TRBV7-8,TRBJ2-3,CASTGLGVSTDTQYF